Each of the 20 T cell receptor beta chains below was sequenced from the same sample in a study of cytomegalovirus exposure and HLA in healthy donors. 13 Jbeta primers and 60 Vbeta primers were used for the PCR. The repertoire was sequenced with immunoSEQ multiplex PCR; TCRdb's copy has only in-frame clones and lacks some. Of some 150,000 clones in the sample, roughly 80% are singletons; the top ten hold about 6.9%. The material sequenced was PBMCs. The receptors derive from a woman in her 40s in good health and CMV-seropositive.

CDR3 residues: CASSPPGQMEQYF. The CDR3 nucleotides are TGTGCCAGCTCACCACCGGGACAGATGGAGCAGTACTTC. The chain has TRBV18 and TRBJ2-7; 7 bases fit TRBD1. Germline-derived CDR1 and CDR2 are KGHSH and LQKENI. V lost 0 bases and J lost 7; bases outside the gene matches: 3. The CDR3 contains 13 residues. Drawing the rest from reference TRBV18 and TRBJ2-7, the complete variable domain is NAGVMQNPRHLVRRRGQEARLRCSPMKGHSHVYWYRQLPEEGLKFMVYLQKENIIDESGMPKERFSAEFPKEGPSILRIQQVVRGDSAAYFCASSPPGQMEQYFGPGTRLTVT.

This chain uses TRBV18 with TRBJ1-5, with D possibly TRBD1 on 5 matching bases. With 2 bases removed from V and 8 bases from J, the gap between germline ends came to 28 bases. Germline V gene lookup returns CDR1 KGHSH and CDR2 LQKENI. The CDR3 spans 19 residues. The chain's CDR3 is CASSPVAPSPSTGYKPQHF. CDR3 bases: TGTGCCAGCTCACCAGTGGCGCCGAGCCCTAGTACAGGTTATAAGCCCCAGCATTTT. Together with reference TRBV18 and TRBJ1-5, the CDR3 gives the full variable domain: NAGVMQNPRHLVRRRGQEARLRCSPMKGHSHVYWYRQLPEEGLKFMVYLQKENIIDESGMPKERFSAEFPKEGPSILRIQQVVRGDSAAYFCASSPVAPSPSTGYKPQHFGDGTRLSIL.

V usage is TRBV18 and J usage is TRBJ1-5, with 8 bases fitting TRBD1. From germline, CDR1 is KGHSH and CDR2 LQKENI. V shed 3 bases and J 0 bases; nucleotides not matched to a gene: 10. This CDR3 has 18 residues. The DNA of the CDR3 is TGTGCCAGCTCACCTCAGGGATTTGACAGGGGTAGCAATCAGCCCCAGCATTTT. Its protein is CASSPQGFDRGSNQPQHF.

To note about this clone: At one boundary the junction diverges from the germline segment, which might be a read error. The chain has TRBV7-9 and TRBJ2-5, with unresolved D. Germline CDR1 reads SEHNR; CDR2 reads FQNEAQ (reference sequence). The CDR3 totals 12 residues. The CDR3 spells CAGSSLMMTQYF. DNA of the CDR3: TGTGCCGGCAGCTCACTCATGATGACCCAGTACTTC.

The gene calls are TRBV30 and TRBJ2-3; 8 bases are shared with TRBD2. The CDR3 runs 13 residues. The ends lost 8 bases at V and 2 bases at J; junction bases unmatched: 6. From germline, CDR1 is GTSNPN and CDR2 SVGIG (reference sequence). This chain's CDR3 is CAVTSGNTDTQYF. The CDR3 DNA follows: TGTGCCGTAACTAGCGGAAACACAGATACGCAGTATTTT.

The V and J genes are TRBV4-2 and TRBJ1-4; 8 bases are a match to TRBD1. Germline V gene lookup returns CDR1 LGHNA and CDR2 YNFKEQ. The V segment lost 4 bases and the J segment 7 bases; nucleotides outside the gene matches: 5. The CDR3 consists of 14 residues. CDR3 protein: CASSPLGQGEKLFF. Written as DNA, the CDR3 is TGTGCCAGCAGCCCCCTCGGACAGGGTGAAAAACTGTTTTTT.

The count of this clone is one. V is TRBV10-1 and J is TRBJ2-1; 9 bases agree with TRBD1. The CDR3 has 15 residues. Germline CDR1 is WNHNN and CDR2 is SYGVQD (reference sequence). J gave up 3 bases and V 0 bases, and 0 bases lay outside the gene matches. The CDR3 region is CASSESGQGYNEQFF. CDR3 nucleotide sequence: TGCGCCAGCAGTGAGTCGGGACAGGGCTACAATGAGCAGTTCTTC.

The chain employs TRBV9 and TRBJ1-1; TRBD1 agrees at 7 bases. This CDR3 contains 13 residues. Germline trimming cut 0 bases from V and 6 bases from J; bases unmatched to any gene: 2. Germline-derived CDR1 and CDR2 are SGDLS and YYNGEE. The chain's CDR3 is CASSVGQGAEAFF. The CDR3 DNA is TGTGCCAGCAGCGTAGGCCAGGGGGCTGAAGCTTTCTTT.

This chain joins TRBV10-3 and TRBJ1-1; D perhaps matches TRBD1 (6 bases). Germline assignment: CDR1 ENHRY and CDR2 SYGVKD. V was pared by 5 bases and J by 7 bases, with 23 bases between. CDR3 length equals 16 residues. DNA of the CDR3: TGTGCCATCAGTCGTTCCTCAGGGGCAGCTGCTGTTGAAGCTTTCTTT. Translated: CAISRSSGAAAVEAFF.

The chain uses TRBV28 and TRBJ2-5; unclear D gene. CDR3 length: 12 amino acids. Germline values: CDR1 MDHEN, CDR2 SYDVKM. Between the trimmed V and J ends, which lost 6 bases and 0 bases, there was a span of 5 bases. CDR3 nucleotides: TGTGCCAGCAGCGACTACCAAGAGACCCAGTACTTC. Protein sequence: CASSDYQETQYF. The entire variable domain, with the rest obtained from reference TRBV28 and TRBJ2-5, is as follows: DVKVTQSSRYLVKRTGEKVFLECVQDMDHENMFWYRQDPGLGLRLIYFSYDVKMKEKGDIPEGYSVSREKKERFSLILESASTNQTSMYLCASSDYQETQYFGPGTRLLVL.

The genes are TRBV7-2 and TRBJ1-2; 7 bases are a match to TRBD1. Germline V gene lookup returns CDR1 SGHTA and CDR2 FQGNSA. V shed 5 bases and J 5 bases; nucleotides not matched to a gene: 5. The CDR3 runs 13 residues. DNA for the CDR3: TGTGCCAGCAGCCCGGGACAGCTTTATGGCTACACCTTC. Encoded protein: CASSPGQLYGYTF. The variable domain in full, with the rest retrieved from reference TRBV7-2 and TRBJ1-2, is GAGVSQSPSNKVTEKGKDVELRCDPISGHTALYWYRQSLGQGLEFLIYFQGNSAPDKSGLPSDRFSAERTGGSVSTLTIQRTQQEDSAVYLCASSPGQLYGYTFGSGTRLTVV.

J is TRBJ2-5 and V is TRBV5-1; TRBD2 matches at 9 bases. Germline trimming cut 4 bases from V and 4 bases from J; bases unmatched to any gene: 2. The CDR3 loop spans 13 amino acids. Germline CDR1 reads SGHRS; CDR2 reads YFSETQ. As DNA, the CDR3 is TGCGCCAGCAGCGGGACTAGCCGAGAGACCCAGTACTTC. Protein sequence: CASSGTSRETQYF.

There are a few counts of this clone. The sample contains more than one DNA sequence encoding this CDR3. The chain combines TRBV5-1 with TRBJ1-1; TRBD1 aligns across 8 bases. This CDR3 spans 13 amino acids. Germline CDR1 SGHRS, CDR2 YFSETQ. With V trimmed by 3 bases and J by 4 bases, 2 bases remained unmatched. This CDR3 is CASSSDRGTEAFF. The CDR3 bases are TGCGCCAGCAGCTCCGACAGGGGCACTGAAGCTTTCTTT.

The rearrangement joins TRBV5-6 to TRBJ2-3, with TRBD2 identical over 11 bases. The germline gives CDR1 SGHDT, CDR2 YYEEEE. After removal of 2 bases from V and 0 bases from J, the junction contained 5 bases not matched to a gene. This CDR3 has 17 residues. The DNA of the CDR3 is TGTGCCAGCAGCTTCATAGCGGGGGGGCTGAGCACAGATACGCAGTATTTT. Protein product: CASSFIAGGLSTDTQYF.

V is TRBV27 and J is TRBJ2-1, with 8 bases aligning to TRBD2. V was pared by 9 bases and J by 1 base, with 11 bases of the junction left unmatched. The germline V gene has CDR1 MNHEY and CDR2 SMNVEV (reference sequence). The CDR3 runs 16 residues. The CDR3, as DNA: TGTGCCAGTAAACGGGGCGGGGGGCAGTCCTACAATGAGCAGTTCTTC. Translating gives CASKRGGGQSYNEQFF.

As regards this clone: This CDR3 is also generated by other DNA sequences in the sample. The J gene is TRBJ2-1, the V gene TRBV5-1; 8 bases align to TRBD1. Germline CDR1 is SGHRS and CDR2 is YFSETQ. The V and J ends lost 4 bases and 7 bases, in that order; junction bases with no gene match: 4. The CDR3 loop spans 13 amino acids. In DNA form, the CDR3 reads TGCGCCAGCAGCGTCGGACAGGGAAATGAGCAGTTCTTC. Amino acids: CASSVGQGNEQFF.

The CDR3 sequence is CASSAAGGGEQYF. DNA of the CDR3: TGTGCCAGCAGCGCTGCAGGGGGCGGCGAGCAGTACTTC. The chain carries TRBV2 and TRBJ2-7; 8 bases match TRBD1. The CDR3 covers 13 residues. J gave up 6 bases and V 6 bases, and 7 bases lay outside the gene matches. CDR1 SNHLY and CDR2 FYNNEI come from the germline V gene. Full variable domain (rest looked up from reference TRBV2 and TRBJ2-7): EPEVTQTPSHQVTQMGQEVILRCVPISNHLYFYWYRQILGQKVEFLVSFYNNEISEKSEIFDDQFSVERPDGSNFTLKIRSTKLEDSAMYFCASSAAGGGEQYFGPGTRLTVT.

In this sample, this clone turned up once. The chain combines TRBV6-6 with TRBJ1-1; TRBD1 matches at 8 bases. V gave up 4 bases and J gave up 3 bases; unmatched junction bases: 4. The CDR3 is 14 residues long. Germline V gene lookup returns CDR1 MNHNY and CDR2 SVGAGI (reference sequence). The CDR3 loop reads CASSLQGGDTEAFF. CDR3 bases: TGTGCCAGCAGTTTACAGGGGGGAGACACTGAAGCTTTCTTT.

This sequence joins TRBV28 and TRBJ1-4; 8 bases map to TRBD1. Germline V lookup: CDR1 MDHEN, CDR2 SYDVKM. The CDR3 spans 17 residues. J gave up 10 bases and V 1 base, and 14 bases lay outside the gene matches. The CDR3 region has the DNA TGTGCCAGCAGTTTATTTTTTACGCAGGGGGCTATAGGAAAACTGTTTTTT. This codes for CASSLFFTQGAIGKLFF.

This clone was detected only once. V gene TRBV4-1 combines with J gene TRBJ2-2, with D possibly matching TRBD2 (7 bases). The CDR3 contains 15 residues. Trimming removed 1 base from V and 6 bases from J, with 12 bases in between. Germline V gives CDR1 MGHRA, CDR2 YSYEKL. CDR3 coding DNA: TGCGCCAGCAGCCAAGTAGGGGGGGTTCCCGGGGAGCTGTTTTTT. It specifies CASSQVGGVPGELFF.